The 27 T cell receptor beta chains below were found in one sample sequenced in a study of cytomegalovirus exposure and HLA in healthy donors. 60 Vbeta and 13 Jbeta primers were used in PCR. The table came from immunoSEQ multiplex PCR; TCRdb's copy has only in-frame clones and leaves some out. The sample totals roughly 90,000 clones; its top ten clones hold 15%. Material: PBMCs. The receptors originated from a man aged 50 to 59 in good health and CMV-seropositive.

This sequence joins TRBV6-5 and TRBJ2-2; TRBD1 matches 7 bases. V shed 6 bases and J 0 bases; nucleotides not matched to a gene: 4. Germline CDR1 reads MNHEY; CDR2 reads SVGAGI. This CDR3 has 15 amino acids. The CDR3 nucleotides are TGTGCCAGCAGGAGAGGGACAGCGAACACCGGGGAGCTGTTTTTT. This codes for CASRRGTANTGELFF.

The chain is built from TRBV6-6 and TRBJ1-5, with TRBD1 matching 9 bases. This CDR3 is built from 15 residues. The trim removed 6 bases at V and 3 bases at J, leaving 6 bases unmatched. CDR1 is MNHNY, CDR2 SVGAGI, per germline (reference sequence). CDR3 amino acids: CASSLGQGYNQPQHF. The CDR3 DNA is TGTGCCAGCAGCCTGGGACAGGGCTACAATCAGCCCCAGCATTTT.

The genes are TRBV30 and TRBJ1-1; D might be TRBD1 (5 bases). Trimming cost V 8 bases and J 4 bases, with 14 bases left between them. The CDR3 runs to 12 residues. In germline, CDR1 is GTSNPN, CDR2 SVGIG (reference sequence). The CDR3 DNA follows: TGTGCCGGTATCCGGGGGGGCACTGAAGCTTTCTTT. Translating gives CAGIRGGTEAFF.

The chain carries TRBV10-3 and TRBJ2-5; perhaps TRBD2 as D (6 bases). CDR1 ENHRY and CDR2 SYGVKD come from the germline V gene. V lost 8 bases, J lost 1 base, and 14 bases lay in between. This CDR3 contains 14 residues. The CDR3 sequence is CAIGGGPGQETQYF. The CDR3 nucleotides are TGTGCCATCGGAGGAGGGCCCGGCCAAGAGACCCAGTACTTC.

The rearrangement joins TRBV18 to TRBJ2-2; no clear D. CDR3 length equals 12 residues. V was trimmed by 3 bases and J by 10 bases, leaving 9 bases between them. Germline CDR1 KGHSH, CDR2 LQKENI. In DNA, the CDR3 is TGTGCCAGCTCACCCCCGCGGATGGAGCTGTTTTTT. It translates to CASSPPRMELFF.

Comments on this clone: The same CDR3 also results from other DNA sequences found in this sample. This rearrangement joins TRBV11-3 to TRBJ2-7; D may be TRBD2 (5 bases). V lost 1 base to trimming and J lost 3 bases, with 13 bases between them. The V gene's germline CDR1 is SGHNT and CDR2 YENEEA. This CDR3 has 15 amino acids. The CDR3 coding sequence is TGTGCCAGCAGCTTAGGCGGGTCGCGGAGCTACGAGCAGTACGTC. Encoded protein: CASSLGGSRSYEQYV.

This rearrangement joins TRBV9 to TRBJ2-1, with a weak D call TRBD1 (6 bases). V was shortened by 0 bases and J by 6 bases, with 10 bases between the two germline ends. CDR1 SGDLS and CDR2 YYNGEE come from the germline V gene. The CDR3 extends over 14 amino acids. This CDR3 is CASSVGRGANEQFF. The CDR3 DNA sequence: TGTGCCAGCAGCGTAGGCAGGGGTGCCAATGAGCAGTTCTTC.

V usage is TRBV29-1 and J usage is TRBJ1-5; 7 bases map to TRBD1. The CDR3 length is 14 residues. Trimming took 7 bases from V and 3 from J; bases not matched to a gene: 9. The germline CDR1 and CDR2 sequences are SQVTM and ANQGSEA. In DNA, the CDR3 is TGCAGCGCCAATGATGACAGGGACAATCAGCCCCAGCATTTT. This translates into CSANDDRDNQPQHF. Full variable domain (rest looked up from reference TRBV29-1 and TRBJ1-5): SAVISQKPSRDICQRGTSLTIQCQVDSQVTMMFWYRQQPGQSLTLIATANQGSEATYESGFVIDKFPISRPNLTFSTLTVSNMSPEDSSIYLCSANDDRDNQPQHFGDGTRLSIL.

CDR3 nucleotides: TGCAGCGTTGCGGTCGGGAGCAAAGAGACCCAGTACTTC. It specifies CSVAVGSKETQYF. The chain carries TRBV29-1 and TRBJ2-5, with D possibly matching TRBD2 (6 bases). The CDR3 is 13 residues long. Trimming removed 4 bases at V and 3 bases at J, with 12 bases between. Germline V gives CDR1 SQVTM, CDR2 ANQGSEA.

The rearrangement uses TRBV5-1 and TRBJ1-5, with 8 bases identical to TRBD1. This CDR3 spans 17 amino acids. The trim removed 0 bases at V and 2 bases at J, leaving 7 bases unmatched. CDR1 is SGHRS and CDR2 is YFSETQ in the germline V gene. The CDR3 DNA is TGCGCCAGCAGCTTGGCCCCAGGGGGCTCGGGCAATCAGCCCCAGCATTTT. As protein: CASSLAPGGSGNQPQHF.

CDR3: CASSPAQGSLNTEAFF. The DNA of the CDR3 is TGTGCCAGCTCACCCGCACAGGGGAGTTTGAACACTGAAGCTTTCTTT. The rearrangement joins TRBV18 to TRBJ1-1; TRBD1 matches at 7 bases. CDR1 is KGHSH and CDR2 is LQKENI in the germline V gene. The V and J ends lost 3 bases and 0 bases, in that order; junction bases with no gene match: 7. The CDR3 runs to 16 residues.

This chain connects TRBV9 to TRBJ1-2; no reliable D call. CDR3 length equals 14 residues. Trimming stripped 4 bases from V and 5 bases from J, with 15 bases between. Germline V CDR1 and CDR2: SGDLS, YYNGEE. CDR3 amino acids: CASSPGGELYGYTF. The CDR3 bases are TGTGCCAGCAGCCCTGGAGGAGAACTTTATGGCTACACCTTC.

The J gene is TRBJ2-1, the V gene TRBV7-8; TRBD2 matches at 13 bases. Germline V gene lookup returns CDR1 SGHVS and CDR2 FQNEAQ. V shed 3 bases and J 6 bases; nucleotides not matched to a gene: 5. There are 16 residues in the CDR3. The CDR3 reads CASSFPRLAGGNEQFF. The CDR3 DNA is TGTGCCAGCAGCTTTCCCCGACTAGCGGGAGGCAATGAGCAGTTCTTC.

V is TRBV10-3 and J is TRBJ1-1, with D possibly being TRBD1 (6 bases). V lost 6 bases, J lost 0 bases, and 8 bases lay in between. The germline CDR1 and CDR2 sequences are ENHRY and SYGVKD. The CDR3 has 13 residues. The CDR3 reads CAIRQGLNTEAFF. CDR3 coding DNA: TGTGCCATCAGACAGGGCCTGAACACTGAAGCTTTCTTT.

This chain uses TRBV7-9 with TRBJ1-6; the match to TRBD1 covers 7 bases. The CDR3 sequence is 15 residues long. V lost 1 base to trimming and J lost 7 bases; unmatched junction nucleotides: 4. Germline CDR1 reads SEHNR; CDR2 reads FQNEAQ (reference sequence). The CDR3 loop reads CASSLVQGGNSPLHF. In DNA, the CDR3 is TGTGCCAGCAGCTTAGTGCAGGGGGGAAATTCACCCCTCCACTTT.

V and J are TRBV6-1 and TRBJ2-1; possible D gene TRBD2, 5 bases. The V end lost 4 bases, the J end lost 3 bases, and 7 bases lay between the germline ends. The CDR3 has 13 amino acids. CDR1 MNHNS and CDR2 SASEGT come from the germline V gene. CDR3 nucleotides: TGTGCCAGCAGTGGTAGCGTCTACAATGAGCAGTTCTTC. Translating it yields CASSGSVYNEQFF.

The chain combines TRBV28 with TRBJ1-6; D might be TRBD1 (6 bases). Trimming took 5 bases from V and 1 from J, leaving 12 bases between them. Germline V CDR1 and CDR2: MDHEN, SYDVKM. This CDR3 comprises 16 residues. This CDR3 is CASSLPQGSYNSPLHF. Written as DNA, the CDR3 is TGTGCCAGCAGTCTACCCCAGGGGTCCTATAATTCACCCCTCCACTTT.

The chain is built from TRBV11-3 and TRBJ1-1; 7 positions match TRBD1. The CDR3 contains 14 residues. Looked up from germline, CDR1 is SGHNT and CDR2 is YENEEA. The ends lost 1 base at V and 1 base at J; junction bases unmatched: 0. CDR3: CASSLAGGNTEAFF. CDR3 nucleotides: TGTGCCAGCAGCTTAGCAGGGGGGAACACTGAAGCTTTCTTT.

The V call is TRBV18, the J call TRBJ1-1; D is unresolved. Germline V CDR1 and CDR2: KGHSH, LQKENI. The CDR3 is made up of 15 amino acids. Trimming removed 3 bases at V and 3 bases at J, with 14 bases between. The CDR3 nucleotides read TGTGCCAGCTCACCCAGGCAGGCAGAAGACACTGAAGCTTTCTTT. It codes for CASSPRQAEDTEAFF.

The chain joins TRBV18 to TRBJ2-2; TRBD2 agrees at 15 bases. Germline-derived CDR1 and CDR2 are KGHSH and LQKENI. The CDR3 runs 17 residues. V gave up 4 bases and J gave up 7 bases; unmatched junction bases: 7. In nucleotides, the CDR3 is TGTGCCAGCTCACGGACACCGGGACTAGCGGGAGGCGGGGAGCTGTTTTTT. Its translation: CASSRTPGLAGGGELFF.

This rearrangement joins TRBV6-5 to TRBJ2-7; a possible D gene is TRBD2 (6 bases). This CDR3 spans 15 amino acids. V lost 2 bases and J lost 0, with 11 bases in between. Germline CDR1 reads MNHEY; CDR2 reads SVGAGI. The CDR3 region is CASSYDGGPSYEQYF. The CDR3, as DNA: TGTGCCAGCAGTTACGACGGGGGACCCTCCTACGAGCAGTACTTC.

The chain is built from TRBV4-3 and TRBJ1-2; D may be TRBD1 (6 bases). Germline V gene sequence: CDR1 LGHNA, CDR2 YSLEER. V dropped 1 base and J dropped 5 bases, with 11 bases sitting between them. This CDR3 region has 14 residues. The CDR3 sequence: CASSQGTAEYGYTF. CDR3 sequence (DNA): TGCGCCAGCAGCCAAGGGACAGCGGAATATGGCTACACCTTC.

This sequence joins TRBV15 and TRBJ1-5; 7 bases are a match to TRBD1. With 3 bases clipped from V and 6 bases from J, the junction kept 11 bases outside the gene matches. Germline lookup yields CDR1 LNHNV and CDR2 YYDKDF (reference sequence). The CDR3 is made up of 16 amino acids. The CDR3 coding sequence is TGTGCCACCAGCAGGGGCTTCGAGGGGGCAGCTCAGCCCCAGCATTTT. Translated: CATSRGFEGAAQPQHF.

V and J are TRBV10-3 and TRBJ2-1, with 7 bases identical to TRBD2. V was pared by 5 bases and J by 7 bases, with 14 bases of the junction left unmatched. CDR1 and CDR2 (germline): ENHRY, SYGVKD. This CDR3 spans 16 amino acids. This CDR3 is CAISIGRGSRGNEQFF. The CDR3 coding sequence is TGTGCCATCAGTATCGGGCGCGGGAGTAGAGGGAATGAGCAGTTCTTC.

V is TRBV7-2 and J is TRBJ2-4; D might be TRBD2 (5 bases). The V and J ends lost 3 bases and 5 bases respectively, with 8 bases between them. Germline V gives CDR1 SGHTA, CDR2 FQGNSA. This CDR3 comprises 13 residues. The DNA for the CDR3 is TGTGCCAGCAGCTTCACCGGGGAAAACATTCAGTACTTC. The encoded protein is CASSFTGENIQYF.

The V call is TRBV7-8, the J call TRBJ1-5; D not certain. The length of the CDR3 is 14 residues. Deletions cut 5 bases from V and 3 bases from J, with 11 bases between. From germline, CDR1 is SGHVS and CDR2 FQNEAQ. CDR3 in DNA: TGTGCCAGCAGCCTATCAGAGGACAATCAGCCCCAGCATTTT. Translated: CASSLSEDNQPQHF.

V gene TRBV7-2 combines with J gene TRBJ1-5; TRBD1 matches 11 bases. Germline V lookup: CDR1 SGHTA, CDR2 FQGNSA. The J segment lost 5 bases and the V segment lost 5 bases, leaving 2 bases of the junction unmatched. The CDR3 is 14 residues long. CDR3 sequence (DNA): TGTGCCAGCAGCCCGGGACAGGGGGATCAGCCCCAGCATTTT. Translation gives CASSPGQGDQPQHF.